This T cell receptor (beta chain) was observed in a study of blood T cell repertoires in COVID-19. Per the germline V gene, CDR1 is SNHLY and CDR2 is FYNNEI. This CDR3 has 15 amino acids. Trimming cost V 6 bases and J 1 base, with 16 bases left between them. Some clones are missing from TCRdb's copy, which holds only in-frame ones; the method was immunoSEQ multiplex PCR. The data show approximately 440,000 clones, with about 90% seen just once and 0.55% to 0.75% held by the top ten. The clonotype comes from a man aged 18 to 29 who had recovered from COVID-19. The chain uses TRBV2 and TRBJ2-7; a possible D gene is TRBD2 (6 bases). The specimen sequenced was PBMCs or T cells enriched from blood (not recorded which). CDR3 nucleotide sequence: TGTGCCAGCAGGAAGAGACTAGACCCTTCCTACGAGCAGTACTTC. Protein product: CASRKRLDPSYEQYF.